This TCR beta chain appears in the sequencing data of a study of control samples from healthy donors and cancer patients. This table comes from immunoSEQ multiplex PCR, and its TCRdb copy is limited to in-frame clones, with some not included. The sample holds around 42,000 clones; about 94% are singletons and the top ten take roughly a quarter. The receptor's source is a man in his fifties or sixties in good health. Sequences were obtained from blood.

The CDR3 loop reads CASSLNEGLKLFF. For the CDR3, the DNA is TGTGCCAGCAGCTTAAACGAGGGCCTAAAACTGTTTTTT. V gene TRBV11-2 combines with J gene TRBJ1-4; no definite D call. The length of the CDR3 is 13 residues. V shed 2 bases and J shed 10 bases, with 11 bases lying between them. The germline CDR1 and CDR2 sequences are SGHAT and FQNNGV.